The entry below gives a single T cell receptor beta chain sequence along with its context. The germline V gene has CDR1 MRHNA and CDR2 SNTAGT. Between the trimmed V and J ends, which lost 2 bases and 3 bases, there was a span of 7 bases. This CDR3 region has 13 residues. TCRdb's table, derived via immunoSEQ multiplex PCR, lists solely in-frame clones and lacks some. The profile covers roughly 100,000 clones, with about nine tenths appearing a single time and around 1.3% taken by the ten largest. The sample belongs to a study of T cell responses to AZD1222 COVID-19 vaccine. The gene calls are TRBV6-4 and TRBJ1-1; D uncertain. The sequences come from peripheral blood, collected on day 0 of AZD1222 vaccination. The TCR was taken from an adult in good health. The CDR3, as DNA: TGTGCCAGCAGTGACAATCGGGACACTGAAGCTTTCTTT. This codes for CASSDNRDTEAFF.